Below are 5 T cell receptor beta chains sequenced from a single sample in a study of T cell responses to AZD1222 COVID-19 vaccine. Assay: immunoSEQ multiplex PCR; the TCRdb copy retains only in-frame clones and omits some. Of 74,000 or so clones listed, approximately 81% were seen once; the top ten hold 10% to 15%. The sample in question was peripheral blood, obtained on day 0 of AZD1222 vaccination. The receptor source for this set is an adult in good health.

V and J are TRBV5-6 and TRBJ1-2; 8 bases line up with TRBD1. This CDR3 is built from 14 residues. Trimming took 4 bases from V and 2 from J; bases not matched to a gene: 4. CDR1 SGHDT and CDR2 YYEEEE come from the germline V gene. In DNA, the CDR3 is TGTGCCAGCAGCGGGGGACAGGACAACTATGGCTACACCTTC. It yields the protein CASSGGQDNYGYTF. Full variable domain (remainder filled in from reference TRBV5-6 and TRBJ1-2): DAGVTQSPTHLIKTRGQQVTLRCSPKSGHDTVSWYQQALGQGPQFIFQYYEEEERQRGNFPDRFSGHQFPNYSSELNVNALLLGDSALYLCASSGGQDNYGYTFGSGTRLTVV.

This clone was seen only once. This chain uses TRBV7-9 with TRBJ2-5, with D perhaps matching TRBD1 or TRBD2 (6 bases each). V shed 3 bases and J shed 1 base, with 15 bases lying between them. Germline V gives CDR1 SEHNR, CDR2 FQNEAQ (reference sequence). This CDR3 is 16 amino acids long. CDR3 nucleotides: TGTGCCAGCAGCTTCGATTTGAGGGGGGCCCAAGAGACCCAGTACTTC. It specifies CASSFDLRGAQETQYF.

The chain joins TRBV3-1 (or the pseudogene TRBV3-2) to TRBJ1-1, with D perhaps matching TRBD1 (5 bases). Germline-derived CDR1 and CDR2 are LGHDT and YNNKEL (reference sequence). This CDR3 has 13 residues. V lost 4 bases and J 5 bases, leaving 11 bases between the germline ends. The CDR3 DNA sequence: TGTGCCAGCAGCCCGATGGAGGGGACTGAAGCTTTCTTT. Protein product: CASSPMEGTEAFF.

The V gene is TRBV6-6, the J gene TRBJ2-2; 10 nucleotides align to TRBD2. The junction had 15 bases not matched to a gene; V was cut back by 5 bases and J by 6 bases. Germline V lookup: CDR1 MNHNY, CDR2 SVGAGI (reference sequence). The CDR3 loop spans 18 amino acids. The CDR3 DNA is TGTGCCAGCAGTCCGGTACATTCAGCGGGGGGGCCGTCCGGGGAGCTGTTTTTT. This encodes CASSPVHSAGGPSGELFF.

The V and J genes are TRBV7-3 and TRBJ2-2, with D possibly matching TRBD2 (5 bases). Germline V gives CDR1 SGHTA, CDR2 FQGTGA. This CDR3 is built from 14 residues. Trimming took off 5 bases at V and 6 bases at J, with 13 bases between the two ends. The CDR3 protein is CASSPTTIAGELFF. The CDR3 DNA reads TGTGCCAGCAGCCCAACGACTATTGCCGGGGAGCTGTTTTTT.